The text below deals with one T cell receptor (beta chain). This clonotype was observed at least ten times. Its antigen specificity is not known. No base quality values were provided; no much bigger clone lies one nucleotide off. Amplification of TCR beta CDR3 regions was carried out from RNA transcripts. A first-round RT-PCR of the TCR CDR3 used the HTBI primer set with the Qiagen OneStep RT-PCR kit. A second multiplex PCR round built the libraries, followed by size selection and purification. Libraries were sequenced paired-end with 100 bp reads on an Illumina HiSeq2000. In the original analysis: SOAPnuke was used to process the raw data, throwing out any read that contained adapters or uncalled bases, had a mean Phred below 15, or lacked an exact constant-primer or identifier match. COPE v1.2.5 was used to merge high-quality paired reads, and clonotypes were defined as unique nucleotide sequences. MiTCR v1.1 was used to align the clonotypes against IMGT TRBV, TRBD and TRBJ reference segments. The analysis included only V-J combinations with a frequency above 0.0001, which together covered over 98% of the repertoires. The TCS score was defined as the ratio of F50 (clonal expansion) to E x V (chaos), calculated using BLOSUM62-based TCRdist between CDR3 peptides within each V-J. Welch's t-statistics and random forest reduced some 510 V-J features to 13, which were used in a naive Bayes classifier (R e1071). TCRdb trimmed public reads at Q25 via fastp, called clones via MiXCR and kept in-frame beta chains. When rows share a CDR3 protein, they turn into one entry using the most common DNA and genes. Here the V and J calls rest on TCRdb's processing, not on the authors' analysis. Across this sample there are about 400,000 distinct CDR3 sequences, with roughly 14% seen only once. 13% of the sample is held by the ten biggest clonotypes.

The data were taken from a study of T cells in Graves' hyperthyroidism and ophthalmopathy (dated by TCRdb to between 2018 and 2021). Looking at the study overall: Peripheral blood was collected at initial diagnosis, before any treatment. For training and testing, the 100 or so patients in the discovery cohort were randomly divided in a 7:3 ratio. In more than 5 Graves' hyperthyroidism patients, the study also compared T-cell repertoires from thyroid tissue with T-cell repertoires from blood. A discovery cohort of roughly 100 patients, approximately 45 with Graves' ophthalmopathy and approximately 55 with stable Graves' hyperthyroidism, was used to find distinguishing TCR V-J signatures. According to the paper, TCR Vbeta CDR3 sequencing was carried out on about 140 peripheral blood samples, which came from fewer than 50 ophthalmopathy, 80 or so hyperthyroidism and roughly 17 progressor patients. Prospective prediction of ophthalmopathy was tested in an independent validation cohort of 18 to 20 hyperthyroidism patients and 17 patients who later progressed to ophthalmopathy. After sampling, hyperthyroidism patients received methimazole starting at 30 mg daily, and ophthalmopathy patients received high-dose intravenous methylprednisolone.

The germline V gene (reference sequence) sets CDR1 to DFQATT and CDR2 to SNEGSKA. Spanning cysteine to phenylalanine, the CDR3 consists of 14 amino acids. Only CDR3 DNA is held: 42 bases, read in frame from base 1. V and J lose 3 bases and 0 bases, and a span of 11 bases separates them. Moderately to severely active disease, a Clinical Activity Score of at least 3, a NOSPECS grade of at least 4, and a duration under 3 months were present in ophthalmopathy patients. Any patient with an uncontrolled infection, another autoimmune disease, pregnancy or lactation was excluded. Clinical symptoms, serum thyroxine and TRAb, thyroid ultrasound, and orbital computed tomography formed the basis for the diagnoses. PBMCs were separated from 10 ml of fresh peripheral blood using Ficoll-Paque density gradient centrifugation. Total RNA was extracted using Trizol reagent, and RNA quality was assessed on an Agilent 2100 Bioanalyzer.

On the study overall, not on this receptor specifically: In validation, the model predicted progression to ophthalmopathy with 65% to 71% sensitivity and 72% to 85% specificity, a median of 6.5 months before onset. Sample size was not statistically predetermined, and investigators were not blinded to group allocation. Ophthalmopathy was separated from stable hyperthyroidism by a 13 V-J signature model, with 87.88% sensitivity and roughly 81% specificity obtained in cross-validation and 80%/75% obtained in testing. Most expanded thyroid clonotypes (frequency above 0.001) were also detected in blood, a finding suggesting that blood repertoires may reflect thyroid immune responses.

The sequence came from a man between 18 and 29 years old with Graves' ophthalmopathy. Recombination linked TRBV20-1 to TRBJ1-1; the D segment cannot be called with confidence. Sequencing was performed on blood. The DNA is TGCAGTGCTAGCCGGGCGAGTATGAACACTGAAGCTTTCTTT. Its product reads: CSASRASMNTEAFF.